This T cell receptor (beta chain) is drawn from a study of blood T cell repertoires in COVID-19 (dated by TCRdb to about 2020). Regarding the study in general: The collaborator samples originated in the United States, Italy and Spain and spanned the acute and convalescent phases of COVID-19. The dataset comprised deeply sampled blood TCRbeta repertoires from subjects exposed to, actively infected with, or recovered from COVID-19. The prospective study material was composed of cDNA or gDNA derived from T cells, B-cell-depleted T cells, or PBMCs. Sample metadata almost always included a de-identified subject ID, COVID-19 status, age in years and sex. Samples came from the ongoing ImmuneRACE study (first 160 participants) plus 1,254 subjects from 6 global collaborators. Where HLA class I and class II types were available, the types were taken from metadata supplied by the sample provider, not from assay-based typing. The repertoires were released in a freely available public database intended as a resource for research on the immune response to SARS-CoV-2. Results the study describes overall, beyond this receptor: The amount of clinical and demographic metadata varied by source and participant and was provided uncurated.

The immunoSEQ Assay, a bias-controlled multiplex PCR, was used to amplify TCRbeta CDR3 regions from genomic DNA. The paper's processing steps were these. Within the assay, amplification of reference gene primers was used to estimate how many nucleated cells each sample contained. To quantify the absolute abundance of each unique TCRbeta CDR3 rearrangement, sequence reads were collapsed and filtered. For each sample, productive Simpson clonality was calculated as the square root of Simpson's diversity index over productive rearrangements. This is the immuneACCESS table as TCRdb keeps it, with only in-frame sequences that have V and J called. A part of the clones is gone; compared with another copy, unresolved V genes explain less than half, and the rest is unexplained. Clonal size and the V and J genes are those of that table, whereas D and trimming came from the DNA. The sample yields 350,000 to 450,000 clones; about 90% were counted once. Together, the top ten hold roughly 1.2% of the sample.

Details on this clone: There is no known antigen for this receptor. Nothing much larger sits one base from this clone, and base qualities are not available.

Collaborating institutions collected whole blood in K2EDTA tubes following their own protocols. For TCRbeta analysis, collaborators shipped samples as frozen whole blood, isolated PBMCs, or DNA extracted from either of those sample types. The germline ends are 10 bases apart after V is trimmed by 3 bases and J by 4 bases. Inclusive of the bounding cysteine and phenylalanine, the CDR3 is 13 residues long. This entry keeps only the CDR3 DNA: 39 bases, framed from base 1. Sequences SGHDT (CDR1) and YYEEEE (CDR2) are obtained from the germline V gene. This sequence was found in a man between 35 and 55 years old with acute or convalescent COVID-19. The sequence links TRBV5-6 to TRBJ1-2, with TRBD1 perhaps the D gene, on 5 matching bases. The sample consisted of peripheral blood. The CDR3 here reads CASSWGDAYGYTF. In nucleotides, the sequence is TGTGCCAGCAGCTGGGGGGATGCCTATGGCTACACCTTC.